A selection of T cell receptor beta chains follows, all from one sample in a study of blood T cell repertoires in COVID-19. Profiled with immunoSEQ multiplex PCR; TCRdb holds only in-frame clones, not every one. The table records 55,000 to 75,000 clones, 80% to 85% of them present only once. Sequencing was performed on peripheral blood. These receptors were taken from an elderly man with COVID-19, enrolled during active disease. CDR3s include the opening cysteine and the closing phenylalanine or tryptophan. The order of the fields is J gene, V gene, clone size, D gene, CDR3 DNA, CDR3 protein. A D gene is named only where the DNA matches it firmly. Clone size is given for some rows only: seen once, a few or many times, or a class if the clone is expanded.

j_gene: TRBJ2-3
v_gene: TRBV6-6
abundance: NA
d_gene: TRBD2
CDR3nt: TGTGCCAGCAGTTACTCAAGCGGGGGGACAGATACGCAGTATTTT
CDR3aa: CASSYSSGGTDTQYF

j_gene: TRBJ2-2
v_gene: TRBV4-3
abundance: NA
d_gene: TRBD2
CDR3nt: TGCGCCAGCAGCCAAGATGTTATAGCGGGGGGGAGGAACACCGGGGAGCTGTTTTTT
CDR3aa: CASSQDVIAGGRNTGELFF

j_gene: TRBJ1-2
v_gene: TRBV21-1
abundance: NA
d_gene: NA
CDR3nt: TGTGCCAGCAGCATCAACAGGGGGAGGGGCTACACCTTC
CDR3aa: CASSINRGRGYTF

j_gene: TRBJ1-1
v_gene: TRBV9
abundance: NA
d_gene: NA
CDR3nt: TGTGCCAGCAGTGGACTCGCAAGTAACACTGAAGCTTTCTTT
CDR3aa: CASSGLASNTEAFF

j_gene: TRBJ1-2
v_gene: TRBV4-1
abundance: NA
d_gene: NA
CDR3nt: TGCGCCAGCAGCCAAGACGGGGACCTGGAGGGGTATGGCTACACCTTC
CDR3aa: CASSQDGDLEGYGYTF

j_gene: TRBJ2-1
v_gene: TRBV27
abundance: NA
d_gene: TRBD2
CDR3nt: TGTGCCAGCAGTCAACCGGGACTAGGAGTCTATGAGCAGTTCTTC
CDR3aa: CASSQPGLGVYEQFF

j_gene: TRBJ1-2
v_gene: TRBV28
abundance: few
d_gene: NA
CDR3nt: TGTGCCAGCAGTTCCCAGAATGGCTACACCTTC
CDR3aa: CASSSQNGYTF

j_gene: TRBJ2-1
v_gene: TRBV7-2
abundance: once
d_gene: NA
CDR3nt: TGTGCCAGCATCACTGAACCCTCCTCCTACAATGAGCAGTTCTTC
CDR3aa: CASITEPSSYNEQFF

j_gene: TRBJ1-2
v_gene: TRBV6-5
abundance: NA
d_gene: NA
CDR3nt: TGTGCCAGCAGTTATGTCGCACTGGCGGGGTATGGCTACACCTTC
CDR3aa: CASSYVALAGYGYTF

j_gene: TRBJ1-2
v_gene: TRBV19
abundance: NA
d_gene: NA
CDR3nt: TGTGCCAGTAGCCTGTTCGGAGGGGGGGAAGGCTATGGCTACACCTTC
CDR3aa: CASSLFGGGEGYGYTF

j_gene: TRBJ1-1
v_gene: TRBV27
abundance: few
d_gene: TRBD1
CDR3nt: TGTGCCAGCAGTTTCCTGGACAGGCCGACTGAAGCTTTCTTT
CDR3aa: CASSFLDRPTEAFF